This T cell receptor (beta chain) emerged from a study of cytotoxic CD8 clonotypes in ibrutinib-treated CLL. The assay was immunoSEQ multiplex PCR, and TCRdb's table has in-frame clones only and misses some. The data contain about 200,000 clones, approximately 79% of them singletons. The V gene's germline CDR1 is LNHDA and CDR2 SQIVND (reference sequence). The V gene end was trimmed by 7 bases and the J gene end by 7 bases; junction bases not matched to a gene: 9. The CDR3 has 16 residues. The source is a human donor with chronic lymphocytic leukemia. Specimen: PBMCs, collected after 12 months of ibrutinib treatment. The V call is TRBV19, the J call TRBJ2-1, with 14 bases matching TRBD2. The CDR3 sequence is CASMGTSGSPWNEQFF. The CDR3 bases are TGTGCCAGTATGGGGACTAGCGGGAGCCCCTGGAATGAGCAGTTCTTC.